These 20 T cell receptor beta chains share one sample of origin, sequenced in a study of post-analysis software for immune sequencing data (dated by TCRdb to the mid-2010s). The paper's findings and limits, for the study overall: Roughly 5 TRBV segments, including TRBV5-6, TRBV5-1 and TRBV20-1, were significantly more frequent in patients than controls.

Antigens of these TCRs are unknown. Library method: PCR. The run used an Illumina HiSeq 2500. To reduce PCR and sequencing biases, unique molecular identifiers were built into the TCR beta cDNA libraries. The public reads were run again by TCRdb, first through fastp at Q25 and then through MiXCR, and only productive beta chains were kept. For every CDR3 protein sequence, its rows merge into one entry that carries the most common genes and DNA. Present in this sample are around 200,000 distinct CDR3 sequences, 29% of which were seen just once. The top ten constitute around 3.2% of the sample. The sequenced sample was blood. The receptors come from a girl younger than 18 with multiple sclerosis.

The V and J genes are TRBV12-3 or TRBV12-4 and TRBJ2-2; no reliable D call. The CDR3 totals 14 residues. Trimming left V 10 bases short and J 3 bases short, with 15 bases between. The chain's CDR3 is CANNLGHYTGELFF. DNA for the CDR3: TGTGCCAACAACCTGGGTCATTACACCGGGGAGCTGTTTTTT.

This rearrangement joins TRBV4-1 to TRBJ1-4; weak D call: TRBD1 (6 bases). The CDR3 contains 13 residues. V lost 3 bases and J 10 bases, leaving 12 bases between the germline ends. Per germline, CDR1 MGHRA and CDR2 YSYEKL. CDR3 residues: CASSHATQGKLFF. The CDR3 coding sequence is TGCGCCAGCAGCCACGCAACACAGGGAAAACTGTTTTTT.

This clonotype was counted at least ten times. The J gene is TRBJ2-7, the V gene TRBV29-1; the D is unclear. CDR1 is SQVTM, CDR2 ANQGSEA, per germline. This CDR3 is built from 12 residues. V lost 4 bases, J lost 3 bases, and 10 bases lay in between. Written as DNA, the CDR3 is TGCAGCGTTGTTCCCAGAGACTACGAGCAGTACTTC. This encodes CSVVPRDYEQYF.

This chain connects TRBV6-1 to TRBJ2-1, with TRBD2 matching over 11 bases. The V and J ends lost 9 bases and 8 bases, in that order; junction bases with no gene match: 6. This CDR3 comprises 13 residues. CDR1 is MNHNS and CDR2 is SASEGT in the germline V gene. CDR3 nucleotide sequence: TGTGCCAGAGGGGGACTAGCGGACGATGAGCAGTTCTTC. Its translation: CARGGLADDEQFF.

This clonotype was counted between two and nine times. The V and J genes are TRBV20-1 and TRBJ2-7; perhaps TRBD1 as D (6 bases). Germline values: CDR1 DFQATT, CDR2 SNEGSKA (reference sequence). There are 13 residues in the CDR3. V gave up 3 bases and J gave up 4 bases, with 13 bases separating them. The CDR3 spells CSASPPDRYEQYF. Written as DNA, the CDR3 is TGCAGTGCTAGCCCCCCCGACAGGTACGAGCAGTACTTC.

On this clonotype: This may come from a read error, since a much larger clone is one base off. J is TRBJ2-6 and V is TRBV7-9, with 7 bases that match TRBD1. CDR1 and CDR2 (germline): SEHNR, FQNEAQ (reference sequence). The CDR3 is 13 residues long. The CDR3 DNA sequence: TGTGCCAGCATCCAGGGGGAAGCCAACGTCCCGACTTTC. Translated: CASIQGEANVPTF.

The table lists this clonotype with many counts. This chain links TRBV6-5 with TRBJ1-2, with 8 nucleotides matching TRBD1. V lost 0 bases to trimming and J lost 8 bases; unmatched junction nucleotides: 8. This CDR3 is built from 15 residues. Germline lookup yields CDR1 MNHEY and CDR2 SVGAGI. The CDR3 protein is CASSYSGQARGGYTF. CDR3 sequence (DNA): TGTGCCAGCAGTTACTCGGGACAGGCCCGGGGCGGCTACACCTTC.

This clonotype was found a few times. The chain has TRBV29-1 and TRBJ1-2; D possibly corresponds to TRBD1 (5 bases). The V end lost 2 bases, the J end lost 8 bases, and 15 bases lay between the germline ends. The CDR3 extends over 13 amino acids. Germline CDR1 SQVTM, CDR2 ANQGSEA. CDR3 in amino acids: CSVEKRGARGYTF. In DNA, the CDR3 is TGCAGCGTTGAAAAGAGAGGGGCCAGAGGCTACACCTTC. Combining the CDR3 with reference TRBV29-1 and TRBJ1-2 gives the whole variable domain SAVISQKPSRDICQRGTSLTIQCQVDSQVTMMFWYRQQPGQSLTLIATANQGSEATYESGFVIDKFPISRPNLTFSTLTVSNMSPEDSSIYLCSVEKRGARGYTFGSGTRLTVV.

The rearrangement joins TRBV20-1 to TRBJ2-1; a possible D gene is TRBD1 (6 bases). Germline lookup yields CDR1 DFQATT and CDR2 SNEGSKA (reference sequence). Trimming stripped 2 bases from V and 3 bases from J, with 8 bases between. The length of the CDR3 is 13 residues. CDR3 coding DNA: TGCAGTGCTAGACTACAGGGCTACAATGAGCAGTTCTTC. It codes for CSARLQGYNEQFF.

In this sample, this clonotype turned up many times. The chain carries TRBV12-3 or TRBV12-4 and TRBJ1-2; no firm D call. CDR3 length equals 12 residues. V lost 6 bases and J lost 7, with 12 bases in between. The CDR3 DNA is TGTGCCAGCAGCAGGTTGCGAGGTGGCTACACCTTC. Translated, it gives CASSRLRGGYTF.

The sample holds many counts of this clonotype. The CDR3 bases are TGCAGTGCTAGAGATTTAGCGGAGGGTTACGAGCAGTACTTC. Translation gives CSARDLAEGYEQYF. V gene TRBV20-1 combines with J gene TRBJ2-7; the D gene is possibly TRBD2 (6 bases). The CDR3 runs 14 residues. The V gene lost 0 bases and the J gene lost 4 bases, with 13 bases spanning the gap. The germline CDR1 and CDR2 sequences are DFQATT and SNEGSKA (reference sequence).

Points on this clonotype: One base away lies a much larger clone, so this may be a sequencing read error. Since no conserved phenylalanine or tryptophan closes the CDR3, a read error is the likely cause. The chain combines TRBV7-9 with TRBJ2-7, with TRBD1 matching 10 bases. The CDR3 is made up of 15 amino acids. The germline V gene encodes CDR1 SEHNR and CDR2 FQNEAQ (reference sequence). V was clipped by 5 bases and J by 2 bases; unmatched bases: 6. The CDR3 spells CASSRDRGITYEQYS. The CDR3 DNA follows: TGTGCCAGCAGCCGGGACAGGGGAATAACCTACGAGCAGTACTCC.

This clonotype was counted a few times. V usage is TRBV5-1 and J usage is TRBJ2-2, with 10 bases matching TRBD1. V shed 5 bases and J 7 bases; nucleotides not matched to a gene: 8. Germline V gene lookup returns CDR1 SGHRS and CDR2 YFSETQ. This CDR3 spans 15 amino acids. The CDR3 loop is CASSLGTGANGELFF. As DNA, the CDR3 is TGCGCCAGCAGTCTCGGGACAGGGGCGAACGGGGAGCTGTTTTTT.

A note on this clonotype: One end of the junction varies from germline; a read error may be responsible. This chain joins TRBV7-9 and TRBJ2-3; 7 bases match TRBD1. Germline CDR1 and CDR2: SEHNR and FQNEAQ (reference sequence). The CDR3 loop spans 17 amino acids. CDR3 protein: CACSLTGQALGADTQYF. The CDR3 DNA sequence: TGTGCCTGCAGTCTCACTGGACAGGCCCTTGGGGCAGATACGCAGTATTTT.

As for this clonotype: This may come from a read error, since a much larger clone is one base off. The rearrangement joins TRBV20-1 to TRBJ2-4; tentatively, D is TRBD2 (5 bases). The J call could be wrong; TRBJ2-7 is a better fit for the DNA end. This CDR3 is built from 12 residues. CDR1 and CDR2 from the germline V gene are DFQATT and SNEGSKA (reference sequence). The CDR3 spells CSGARGFYEQYV. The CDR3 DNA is TGCAGTGGGGCAAGAGGGTTCTACGAGCAGTACGTC.

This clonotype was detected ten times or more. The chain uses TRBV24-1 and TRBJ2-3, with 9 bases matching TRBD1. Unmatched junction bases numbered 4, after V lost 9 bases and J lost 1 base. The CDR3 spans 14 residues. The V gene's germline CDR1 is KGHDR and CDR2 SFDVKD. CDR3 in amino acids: CATQRDRGTDTQYF. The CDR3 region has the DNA TGTGCCACCCAACGGGACAGGGGCACAGATACGCAGTATTTT.

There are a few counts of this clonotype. The CDR3 spells CASSATRPGGYGYTF. The CDR3 DNA reads TGTGCCAGCAGCGCGACGAGACCAGGGGGCTATGGCTACACCTTC. The rearrangement links TRBV7-9 to TRBJ1-2; 7 bases fit TRBD1. Germline CDR1 SEHNR, CDR2 FQNEAQ (reference sequence). V shed 5 bases and J 4 bases; nucleotides not matched to a gene: 10. The CDR3 is 15 residues long.

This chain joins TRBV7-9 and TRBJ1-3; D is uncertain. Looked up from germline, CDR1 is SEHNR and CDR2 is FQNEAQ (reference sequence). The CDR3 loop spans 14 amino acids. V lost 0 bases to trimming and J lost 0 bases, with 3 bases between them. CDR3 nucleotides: TGTGCCAGCAGCTTAGCCAGCTCTGGAAACACCATATATTTT. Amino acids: CASSLASSGNTIYF. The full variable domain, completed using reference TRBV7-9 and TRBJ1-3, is DTGVSQNPRHKITKRGQNVTFRCDPISEHNRLYWYRQTLGQGPEFLTYFQNEAQLEKSRLLSDRFSAERPKGSFSTLEIQRTEQGDSAMYLCASSLASSGNTIYFGEGSWLTVV.

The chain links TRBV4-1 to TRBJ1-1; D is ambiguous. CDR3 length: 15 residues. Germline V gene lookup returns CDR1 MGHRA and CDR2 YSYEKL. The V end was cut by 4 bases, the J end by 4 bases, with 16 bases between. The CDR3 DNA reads TGCGCCAGCAGCCTGAGAGCGGGTATGAGCACTGAAGCTTTCTTT. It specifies CASSLRAGMSTEAFF.

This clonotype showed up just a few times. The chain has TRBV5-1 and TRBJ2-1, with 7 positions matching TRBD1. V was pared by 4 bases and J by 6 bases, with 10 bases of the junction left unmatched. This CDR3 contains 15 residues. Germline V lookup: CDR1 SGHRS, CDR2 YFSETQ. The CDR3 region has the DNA TGCGCCAGCAGCCTAACAGGGGAAGGCCCCAATGAGCAGTTCTTC. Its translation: CASSLTGEGPNEQFF.